This TCR beta chain was sequenced during a study of T-cell memory formation after mild COVID-19. Each CDR3 protein is one row after TCRdb ran MiXCR on the 5' RACE reads. The sample lists approximately 500,000 distinct CDR3 sequences, more than 20% occurring once. The ends were cut back, 10 bases at V and 3 bases at J, with 12 bases in the middle. The CDR3 has 12 residues. Germline values: CDR1 MRHNA, CDR2 SNTAGT. The chain uses TRBV6-4 and TRBJ1-2, with D unclear. Material for sequencing was PBMCs or a T cell subset sorted from them (not recorded which). This clonotype originated in an adult woman who had mild COVID-19 (a few samples of this study predate the infection). Cell type and time point are not known. This CDR3 is CATRTADYGYTF. The CDR3 nucleotides are TGTGCCACCCGGACGGCGGACTATGGCTACACCTTC.